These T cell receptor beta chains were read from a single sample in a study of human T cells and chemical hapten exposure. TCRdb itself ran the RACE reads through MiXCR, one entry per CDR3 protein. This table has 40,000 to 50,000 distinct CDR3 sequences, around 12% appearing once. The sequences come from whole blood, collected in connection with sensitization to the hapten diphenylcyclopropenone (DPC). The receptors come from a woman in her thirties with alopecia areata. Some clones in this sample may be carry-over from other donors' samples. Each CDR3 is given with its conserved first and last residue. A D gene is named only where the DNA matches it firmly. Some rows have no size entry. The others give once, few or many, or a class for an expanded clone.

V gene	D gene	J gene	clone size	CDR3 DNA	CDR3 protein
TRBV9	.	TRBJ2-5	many	TGTGCCAGCAGCCCCCCAGGAGAGACCCAGTACTTC	CASSPPGETQYF
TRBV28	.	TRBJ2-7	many	TGTGCCAGCAGTTTTGGGAGGTCCTACGAGCAGTACTTC	CASSFGRSYEQYF
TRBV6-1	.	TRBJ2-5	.	TGTGCCAGCAGTGGGGGGTTATTTGGGACCCAGTACTTC	CASSGGLFGTQYF
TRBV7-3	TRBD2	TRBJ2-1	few	TGTGCCAGCAGCCCAGCGGGAGTAATGTATGAGCAGTTCTTC	CASSPAGVMYEQFF
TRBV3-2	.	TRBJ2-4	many	TGTGCCAGCAGCCAAGATAGGGGAGAAATGGAGAAAAACATTCAGTACTTC	CASSQDRGEMEKNIQYF
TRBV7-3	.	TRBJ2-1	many	TGTGCCAGCAGCAAAGAGGACAATGAGCAGTTCTTC	CASSKEDNEQFF
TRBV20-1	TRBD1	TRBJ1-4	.	TGCAGTGCTGGAGGGGGCCCGGTCGAAAAACTGTTTTTT	CSAGGGPVEKLFF
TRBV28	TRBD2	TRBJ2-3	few	TGTGCCACCCTAACGTGGGGGGGGAAGACAGATACGCAGTATTTT	CATLTWGGKTDTQYF
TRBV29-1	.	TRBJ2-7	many	TGCAGCGTTGAGGGGGTGTCCGATGTCTCGCGCGAGCAGTACTTC	CSVEGVSDVSREQYF
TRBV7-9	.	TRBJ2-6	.	TGTGCCAGCAGCTCCGGGTCCTCTGGGGCCAACGTCCTGACTTTC	CASSSGSSGANVLTF
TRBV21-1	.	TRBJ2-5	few	TGTGCCAGTATTAAAGAGACCCAGTACTTC	CASIKETQYF
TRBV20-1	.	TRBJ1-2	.	TGCAGTGGAGCAATTGGGGGCGGAGGCTACACCTTC	CSGAIGGGGYTF
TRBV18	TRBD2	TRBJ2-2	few	TGTGCCAGCTCACCAACTAGCGGGAGGACCACCGGGGAGCTGTTTTTT	CASSPTSGRTTGELFF
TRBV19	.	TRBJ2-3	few	TGTGTGATCGCGGAAGAACTTAGCACAGATACGCAGTATTTT	CVIAEELSTDTQYF
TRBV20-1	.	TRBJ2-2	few	TGCAGTGCTAGAGCCCTGGCCTCTGACACCGGGGAGCTGTTTTTT	CSARALASDTGELFF
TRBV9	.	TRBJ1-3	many	TGTGCCAGCAGCGCCGGGAGAGTCATCCGAACTGGAAACACCATATATTTT	CASSAGRVIRTGNTIYF